Each of the 10 T cell receptor beta chains below was sequenced from the same sample in a study of siplizumab effects on memory and regulatory T cells. Clones were read by immunoSEQ multiplex PCR, and TCRdb kept only the in-frame ones, dropping some. Altogether approximately 97,000 clones are present, 80% to 95% being singletons, with the ten largest covering 1% to 1.3%. Sequenced: CD4+ T cells sorted from blood. Receptor source: a human donor in good health.

The V and J genes are TRBV28 and TRBJ1-3, with D perhaps TRBD1 (5 bases). Deletions cut 4 bases from V and 7 bases from J, with 14 bases between. Germline loops: CDR1 MDHEN, CDR2 SYDVKM. The CDR3 spans 14 residues. CDR3 DNA sequence: TGTGCCAGCAGTTCGTTAGGGAAGGGGAACACCATATATTTT. It codes for CASSSLGKGNTIYF.

This chain links TRBV27 with TRBJ2-7; D not certain. V was shortened by 6 bases and J by 5 bases, with 11 bases between the two germline ends. The CDR3 is 12 residues long. CDR1 MNHEY and CDR2 SMNVEV come from the germline V gene (reference sequence). The CDR3 loop is CASSTTPHEQYF. Written as DNA, the CDR3 is TGTGCCAGCAGCACTACTCCCCACGAGCAGTACTTC.

This chain joins TRBV21-1 and TRBJ1-1; TRBD1 reflects the table's D call only, with no check against the DNA. TRBV21-1 is a pseudogene. The CDR3 length is 14 residues. CDR3 residues: CASRQGQRNTEAFF. CDR3 DNA sequence: TGTGCCAGCAGGCAGGGACAGCGGAACACTGAAGCTTTCTTT.

The V and J genes are TRBV4-2 and TRBJ1-1, with 7 positions matching TRBD1. CDR1 and CDR2 (germline): LGHNA, YNFKEQ. V dropped 5 bases and J dropped 4; count of bases not matched to a gene: 7. The CDR3 is 14 amino acids. The CDR3 here is CASSARHRGTEAFF. The CDR3 DNA follows: TGTGCCAGCAGCGCCCGTCACAGGGGCACTGAAGCTTTCTTT.

This clone appeared a single time. The chain couples TRBV5-1 to TRBJ1-2; D not resolved. The length of the CDR3 is 12 residues. Germline V lookup: CDR1 SGHRS, CDR2 YFSETQ. V dropped 0 bases and J dropped 7 bases, with 7 bases sitting between them. The CDR3, as DNA: TGCGCCAGCAGCTTGGATTTGGGTGGCTACACCTTC. This encodes CASSLDLGGYTF.

This clone was seen just once. The V gene is TRBV28, the J gene TRBJ2-2; D gene ambiguous. The CDR3 contains 13 residues. Germline CDR1 MDHEN, CDR2 SYDVKM. Trimming took off 3 bases at V and 5 bases at J, with 7 bases between the two ends. The CDR3 reads CASSFRRTGELFF. CDR3 nucleotides: TGTGCCAGCAGTTTTCGGCGGACCGGGGAGCTGTTTTTT.

This chain uses TRBV9 with TRBJ2-7, with D perhaps assigned TRBD1 or TRBD2 (6 bases each). This CDR3 has 17 residues. Trimming left V 4 bases short and J 6 bases short, with 26 bases between. Germline-derived CDR1 and CDR2 are SGDLS and YYNGEE. The CDR3 region is CASSRSKGGVGLREQYF. CDR3 bases: TGTGCCAGCAGCCGCTCAAAGGGGGGCGTAGGGTTGCGCGAGCAGTACTTC.

This chain links TRBV6-1 with TRBJ2-5; D unresolved. Trimming took off 6 bases at V and 7 bases at J, with 15 bases between the two ends. The CDR3 totals 13 residues. Per germline, CDR1 MNHNS and CDR2 SASEGT. CDR3 amino acids: CASRDWDFATQYF. The CDR3 DNA sequence: TGTGCCAGCAGAGATTGGGATTTTGCGACCCAGTACTTC.

V gene TRBV27 combines with J gene TRBJ2-5, with D tentatively TRBD2 (6 bases). The CDR3 is 14 residues long. CDR1 is MNHEY and CDR2 is SMNVEV in the germline V gene (reference sequence). The V end lost 6 bases, the J end lost 5 bases, and 16 bases lay between the germline ends. The CDR3 loop is CASRQRIRGETQYF. The CDR3 DNA sequence: TGTGCCAGCAGACAAAGGATTCGGGGGGAGACCCAGTACTTC.

This chain uses TRBV1 with TRBJ2-4; the table assigns TRBD2, which was not confirmed against the DNA. TRBV1 is classified as a pseudogene. The length of the CDR3 is 17 residues. CDR3 protein: CTSSQPDLKRERDIQYF. The CDR3 region has the DNA TGCACCAGCAGCCAACCCGATCTTAAGCGGGAGCGGGACATTCAGTACTTC.